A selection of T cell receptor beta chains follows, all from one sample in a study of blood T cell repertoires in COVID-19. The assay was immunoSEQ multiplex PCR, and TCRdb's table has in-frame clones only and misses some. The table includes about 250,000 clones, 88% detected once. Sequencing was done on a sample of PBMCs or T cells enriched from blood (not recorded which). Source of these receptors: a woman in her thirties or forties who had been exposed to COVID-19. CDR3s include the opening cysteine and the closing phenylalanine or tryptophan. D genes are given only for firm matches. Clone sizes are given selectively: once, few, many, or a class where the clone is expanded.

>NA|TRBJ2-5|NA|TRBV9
TGTGCCAGCAGCGAGAGACATTGGGAGACCCAGTACTTC
CASSERHWETQYF
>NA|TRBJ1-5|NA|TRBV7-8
TGTGCCAGCAGCTTTGCGGATAGCAATCAGCCCCAGCATTTT
CASSFADSNQPQHF
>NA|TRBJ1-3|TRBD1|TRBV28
TGTGCCAGCAGTTTCCGGGACAGAGCCTCTGGAAACACCATATATTTT
CASSFRDRASGNTIYF
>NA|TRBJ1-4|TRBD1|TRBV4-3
TGCGCCAGCAGCCAAGATGGGACAGGACGAAATGAAAAACTGTTTTTT
CASSQDGTGRNEKLFF
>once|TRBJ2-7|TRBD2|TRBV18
TGTGCCAGCTCACCAAGCGGGGACTCCTACGAGCAGTACTTC
CASSPSGDSYEQYF
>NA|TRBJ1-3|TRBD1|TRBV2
TGTGCCAGCACTTGGGACAGGGGAAACACCATATATTTT
CASTWDRGNTIYF
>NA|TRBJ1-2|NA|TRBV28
TGTGCCAGCAACCCAACGGCGGCAGGGATCACCTCCGTAACCCGCTACACCTTC
CASNPTAAGITSVTRYTF
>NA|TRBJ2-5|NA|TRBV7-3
TGTGCCAGCAGCTTGACTAATAAAGAGACCCAGTACTTC
CASSLTNKETQYF
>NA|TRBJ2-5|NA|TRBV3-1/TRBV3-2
TGTGCCAGCAGGGACCAGGGACTTGAGACCCAGTACTTC
CASRDQGLETQYF
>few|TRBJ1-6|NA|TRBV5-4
TGTGCCAGCAGCTTGCCCGACAGGATCAATTCACCCCTCCACTTT
CASSLPDRINSPLHF
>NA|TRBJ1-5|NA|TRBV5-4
TGTGCCAGCAGCTTGGGGCTGGGGGGTCAGCCCCAGCATTTT
CASSLGLGGQPQHF
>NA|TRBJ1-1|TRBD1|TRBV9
TGTGCCAGCAGCGCCGACCAGGGGGCGGGACCTGAAGCTTTCTTT
CASSADQGAGPEAFF
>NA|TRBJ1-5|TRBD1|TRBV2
TGTGCCAGCAGCGAGGGGGCTGCCAGCAATCAGCCCCAGCATTTT
CASSEGAASNQPQHF
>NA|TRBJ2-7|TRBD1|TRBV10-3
TGTGCCATCAGTGAGTTTGGACAGGGGGCCTACGAGCAGTACTTC
CAISEFGQGAYEQYF
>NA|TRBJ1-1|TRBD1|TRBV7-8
TGTGCCAGCAGCGAGCTCGGGACAGGATTGAACACTGAAGCTTTCTTT
CASSELGTGLNTEAFF
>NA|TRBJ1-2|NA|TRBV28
TGTGCCAGCAGCGAGGCTGATCCTTACTATGGCTACACCTTC
CASSEADPYYGYTF
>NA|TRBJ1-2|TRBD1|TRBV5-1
TGTGCCAGCAGCTTGGGTACAGGGGGTTTTTATGGCTACACCTTC
CASSLGTGGFYGYTF
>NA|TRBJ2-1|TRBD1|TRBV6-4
TGTGCCAGCAGCGTAGGGACAGGAGAGCAGTTCTTC
CASSVGTGEQFF